Presented here are 4 T cell receptor beta chains from one specimen sequenced in a study of T-cell reconstitution after alpha-beta-depleted transplantation in children. This sample's TCRbeta library carried unique molecular identifier barcodes. TCRdb reprocessed the PCR reads with MiXCR, giving one entry per CDR3 protein. The sample lists roughly 120,000 distinct CDR3 sequences, about a tenth occurring once. The material was PBMCs from the stem cell graft donor, obtained from the stem cell graft. The receptors come from a human donor who donated a stem cell graft to a child with acute lymphoblastic leukemia.

This clonotype has a count of ten or more. This sequence joins TRBV6-4 and TRBJ1-1, with D tentatively TRBD1 (6 bases). The germline V gene encodes CDR1 MRHNA and CDR2 SNTAGT. This CDR3 spans 13 amino acids. Trimming pared 4 bases from V and 3 bases from J, leaving 9 bases between. The CDR3 sequence: CASSAGQDTEAFF. In DNA form, the CDR3 reads TGTGCCAGCAGTGCGGGACAAGACACTGAAGCTTTCTTT.

Of note for this clonotype: A much larger clone differs by one base, so this may be a read error. The chain combines TRBV13 with TRBJ2-7; 8 positions agree with TRBD1. The CDR3 spans 15 residues. From germline, CDR1 is PRHDT and CDR2 FYEKMQ (reference sequence). V shed 5 bases, J shed 5 bases, and the junction held 11 bases outside the gene matches. Here the CDR3 DNA reads TGTGCCAGCAGCCCCCATGGGGGACAGGCGGACGAGCAGTACTTC. Translation: CASSPHGGQADEQYF.

This clonotype was seen a handful of times. The chain is built from TRBV6-1 and TRBJ1-3, with unresolved D. Germline CDR1 reads MNHNS; CDR2 reads SASEGT. Deletions cut 6 bases from V and 5 bases from J, with 11 bases between. The CDR3 sequence is 13 residues long. CDR3 loop: CASRPQARNTIYF. CDR3 sequence (DNA): TGTGCCAGCAGACCCCAGGCACGAAACACCATATATTTT.

This clonotype was seen at least ten times. The chain uses TRBV6-2 or TRBV6-3 and TRBJ2-1; no reliable D call. The V and J ends lost 5 bases and 0 bases respectively, with 11 bases between them. The CDR3 is 15 amino acids. Germline V gene data show CDR1 as MNHEY and CDR2 as SVGEGT. The CDR3 sequence: CASSPHYSSYNEQFF. CDR3 in DNA: TGTGCCAGCAGTCCACATTACAGCTCCTACAATGAGCAGTTCTTC.